The entry below gives a single T cell receptor (beta chain) sequence along with its context. Taking its sample share into account, this clonotype is medium-sized (0.01 to 0.1%). Its antigen is currently not known. One base away there is no much larger clone; base qualities are not given. Measured from the cysteine to the phenylalanine, the CDR3 is 13 residues long. Here the CDR3 DNA is all that survives: 39 bases in frame from base 1. V is cut by 2 bases and J by 1 base, and the space between the germline ends is 5 bases. Taken from the germline V gene, the CDR1 and CDR2 loops are MNHEY and SVGAGI. The meaning of the sample's treatment or condition label: roughly ten-day PBMC culture with coronavirus spike peptide pools or control peptides (ViraFEST assay). CD4+ T cells from unexposed donors were collected before the COVID-19 pandemic (2011-2018). The study used the ViraFEST assay, which expanded antigen-specific T cells with peptide pools and then identified expanded clonotypes by TCR sequencing. Each well held roughly 2.2 million PBMCs cultured in IMDM containing about 5% human AB serum and approximately 9.8 IU/ml IL-2, with 10 ug/ml peptide pools added. Half of the culture medium was replaced with fresh IL-2-containing medium on days 3 and 7. After about 11 days of culture, CD4+ T cells were isolated by negative selection using the EasySep CD4+ T cell isolation kit. Unexposed donor CD4+ T cells were tested for reactivity to SARS-CoV-2 S and N and four common cold coronavirus spike pools, as cell number allowed. Ficoll-Paque Plus gradient centrifugation was used to isolate PBMCs from whole blood, and the isolated PBMCs were then either used fresh or cryopreserved at -140C. Each culture condition was generally run in triplicate wells. Leukapheresis product for the unexposed donors was bought commercially.

Library construction relied on PCR. At the Johns Hopkins FTIC core, DNA from the cultured CD4+ T cells underwent TCR sequencing with the Oncomine TCR Beta short-read assay. The QIAamp micro DNA kit was used to extract genomic DNA from the cultured CD4+ T cells. Oncomine TCR Beta libraries made from cultured CD4+ T cells were pooled using unique dual indexes and sequenced on an Illumina iSeq 100. The authors' pipeline ran thus. Non-productive sequences were filtered out, and CDR3s that did not start with C, did not end with F or W, or were shorter than 7 amino acids were discarded. The MANAFEST web application identified antigen-specific clonotypes by comparing peptide-stimulated wells against reference wells and other culture wells. For a clone to be called positive, the clone needed an FDR below 0.05, an odds ratio above 5, and a productive frequency above 0.1% in at least two of three replicate wells. A clonotype counted as cross-reactive if it showed significant expansion both in the SARS-CoV-2 spike wells and in at least one common cold coronavirus spike condition. Similarity between CDR3 sequences was evaluated in R version 3.6.1 using Levenshtein distances (stringdist) and unrooted phylogenetic trees (ape). The public sequencing data were trimmed at Q25 with fastp and processed into clonotypes with MiXCR by TCRdb, which kept only in-frame beta chains. Identical CDR3 proteins give one entry, which carries the most common genes and DNA. The V and J calls were not made by the authors but by TCRdb's processing. The sample contains some 6,000 distinct CDR3 sequences, roughly 27% of them found a single time. The top ten clones comprise 15% to 20% of the sample.

The source of the sample is a study of vaccination and CD4 T cells after COVID-19 (dated by TCRdb to the early 2020s). Background for the entire study: The convalescent cohort included six males and four females, with two Hispanic individuals, seven Caucasians, two Asians and one multiracial person. Each participant got two doses of either the Pfizer-BioNTech BNT162b2 vaccine (n=8) or the Moderna mRNA-1273 vaccine (n=2). Post-COVID blood samples were collected from convalescent patients a median of around 96 days after diagnosis, with a range of roughly 30 to 170 days. The time from the second vaccine dose to post-vaccine blood sampling had a median of 72 days and ranged from roughly 12 to 250 days. The cultures were stimulated with overlapping spike peptide pools from SARS-CoV-2 and from the common cold coronaviruses HCoV-NL63, HCoV-OC43 and HCoV-229E. Control cultures used a CEFX viral epitope pool as positive control, an HIV-1 Nef peptide pool as negative control, or no peptide. In approximately ten COVID-19 convalescent patients and a handful of infection-naive healthy vaccine recipients, the spike-specific CD4+ TCR repertoire before mRNA vaccination was compared with the repertoire after mRNA vaccination. At the TCR clonotype level, an earlier paper using these donors assessed memory CD4+ T cell crossreactivity between SARS-CoV-2 and common cold coronavirus spike proteins. What the research found in general, with its limitations: The number of convalescent patients in the study was relatively small, and the study did not examine early timepoints following natural infection. In convalescent patients, a median approximately 83% of post-vaccine SARS-CoV-2-reactive clones were detected only after vaccination, and vaccine-specific priming was suggested by this finding. In convalescent patients, nearly all vaccine-specific clones (304 of 307) were found to be mono-reactive for SARS-CoV-2 spike rather than cross-reactive with common cold coronaviruses. An increase in the median number of SARS-CoV-2-reactive clonotypes from 20 to 25 after infection to some 40 after vaccination was observed, but the change was not found to be significant.

The chain couples TRBV6-5 to TRBJ1-2, with no confidently assigned D gene. Sequencing was carried out using CD4+ T cells from blood, cultured in vitro. The clonotype was recovered from a human donor in good health. The DNA is TGTGCCAGCAGTTACGGGGTTAACTATGGCTACACCTTC. Translated, it gives CASSYGVNYGYTF.